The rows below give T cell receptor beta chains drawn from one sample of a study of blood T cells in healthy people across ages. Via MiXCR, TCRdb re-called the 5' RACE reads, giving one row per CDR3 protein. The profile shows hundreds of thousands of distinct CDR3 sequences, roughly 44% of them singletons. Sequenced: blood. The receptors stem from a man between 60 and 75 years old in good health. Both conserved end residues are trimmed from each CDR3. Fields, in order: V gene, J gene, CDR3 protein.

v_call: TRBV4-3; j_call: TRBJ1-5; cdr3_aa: ASSADRYSNQPQH
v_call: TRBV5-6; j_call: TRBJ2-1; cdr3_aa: ASSFEDRGLNEQF
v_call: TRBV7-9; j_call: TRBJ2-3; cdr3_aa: ASMRGSADTQY
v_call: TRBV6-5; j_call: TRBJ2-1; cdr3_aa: ASSYLLASSYNEQF
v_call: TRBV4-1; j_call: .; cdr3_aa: ASSQTFARGTGEQY
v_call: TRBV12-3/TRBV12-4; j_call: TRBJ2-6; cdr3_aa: ASRPGGGAGANVLT
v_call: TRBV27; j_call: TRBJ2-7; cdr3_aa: ASSSGLALSYEQY
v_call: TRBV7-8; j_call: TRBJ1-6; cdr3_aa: ASSLRARGNSPLH
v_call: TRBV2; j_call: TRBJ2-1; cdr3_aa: ASSEVVSYNEQF
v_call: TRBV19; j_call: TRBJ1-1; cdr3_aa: ASREVGYSGEAF
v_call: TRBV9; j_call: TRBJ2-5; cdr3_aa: ASSVESGGPQETQY
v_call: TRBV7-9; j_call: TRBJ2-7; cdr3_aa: ASSSLQGSGYEQY
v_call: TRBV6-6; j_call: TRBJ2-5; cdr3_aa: ASSLGVGKETQY
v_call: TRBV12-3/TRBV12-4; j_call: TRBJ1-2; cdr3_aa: ASSFAGGGYGYT
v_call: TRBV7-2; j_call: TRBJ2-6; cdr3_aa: ASSWSGGTSGANVLT
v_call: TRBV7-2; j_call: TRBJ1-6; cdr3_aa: ASSTWGGTRSPLH
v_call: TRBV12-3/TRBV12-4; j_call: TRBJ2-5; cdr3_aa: ASGPQIAGTETQY
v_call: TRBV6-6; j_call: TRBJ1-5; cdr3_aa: ASSSPGRMNQPQH
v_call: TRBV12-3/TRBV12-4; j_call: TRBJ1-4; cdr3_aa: ASTSWGSEKLF
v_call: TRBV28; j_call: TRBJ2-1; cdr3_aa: ASSSPSGGADEQF
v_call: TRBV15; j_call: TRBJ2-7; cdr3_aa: ATSRAKEEQY
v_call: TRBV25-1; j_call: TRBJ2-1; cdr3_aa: ASSKGQGTLEQF
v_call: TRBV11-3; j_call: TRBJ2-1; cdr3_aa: ASSLIWGYNEQF
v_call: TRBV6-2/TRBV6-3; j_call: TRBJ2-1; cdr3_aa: ASRGLAGGLWDEQF
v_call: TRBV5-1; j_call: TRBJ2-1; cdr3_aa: ASSLSGDLSYNEQF
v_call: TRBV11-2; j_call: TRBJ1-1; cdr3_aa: ASSLISGRPGDTEAF
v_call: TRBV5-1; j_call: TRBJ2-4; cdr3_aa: ASSLDLMVEQY
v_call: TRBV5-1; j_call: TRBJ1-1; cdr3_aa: ASSSGQGAAFDTEAF
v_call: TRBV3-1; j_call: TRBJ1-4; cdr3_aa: ASSQEAPFRGSREKLF
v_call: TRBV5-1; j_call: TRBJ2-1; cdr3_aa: ASSCVSGGEQF
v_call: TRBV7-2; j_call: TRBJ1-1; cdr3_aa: ASLLTSGDTEAF
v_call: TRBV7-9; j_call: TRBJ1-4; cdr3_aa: ASSSKGGTNEKLF
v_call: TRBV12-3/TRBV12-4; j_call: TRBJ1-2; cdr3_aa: ASRPEAGANYGYT
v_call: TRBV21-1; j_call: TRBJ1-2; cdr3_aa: ASSKNDRRSHRIT
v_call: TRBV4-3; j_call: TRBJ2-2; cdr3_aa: ASSQASATYTGELF
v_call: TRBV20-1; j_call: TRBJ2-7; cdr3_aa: SASSGSRTYEQY
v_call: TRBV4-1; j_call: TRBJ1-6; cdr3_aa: ASSQDPSGPPLH
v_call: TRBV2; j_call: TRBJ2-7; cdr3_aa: ASSGGEPPYEQY
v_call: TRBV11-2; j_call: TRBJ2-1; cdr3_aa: ASSFSGGPGNEQF
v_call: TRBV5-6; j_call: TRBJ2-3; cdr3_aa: ASSLPSGGSADTQY
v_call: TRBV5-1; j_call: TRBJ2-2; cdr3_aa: ASSGAYTGGLF
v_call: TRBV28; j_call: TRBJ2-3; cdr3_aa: ASSAVGRGDHTDTQY
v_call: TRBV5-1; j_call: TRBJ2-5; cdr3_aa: ASSLSGREAETQY
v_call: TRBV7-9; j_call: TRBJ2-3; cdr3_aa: ASSLTRLKADTQY
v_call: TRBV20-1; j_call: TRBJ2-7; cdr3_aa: SAGPLDRPYEQY
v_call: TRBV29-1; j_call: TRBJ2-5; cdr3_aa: SVADRGRETQY
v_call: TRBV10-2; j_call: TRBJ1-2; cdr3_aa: ASSESTQQGYGYT
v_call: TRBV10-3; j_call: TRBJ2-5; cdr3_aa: AISTGQHNEQY
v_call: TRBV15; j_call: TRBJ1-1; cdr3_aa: ATSLRQGMNTEAF
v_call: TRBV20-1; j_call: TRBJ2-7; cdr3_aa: SANLGGSYEQY
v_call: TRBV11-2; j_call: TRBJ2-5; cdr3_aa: ASSLSLRETQY
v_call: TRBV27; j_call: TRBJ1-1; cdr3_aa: ASSLSKNLNTEAF
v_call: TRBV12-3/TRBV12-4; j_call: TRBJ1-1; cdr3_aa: ASSAEDSAF
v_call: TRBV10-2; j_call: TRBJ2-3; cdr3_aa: ASRIGTYTDTQY
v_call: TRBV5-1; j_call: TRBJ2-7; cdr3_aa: ASSLTGGHEQY